This T cell receptor beta chain was documented in a study of blood T cell repertoires in COVID-19. The germline V gene encodes CDR1 SGHTA and CDR2 FQGNSA. The CDR3 covers 15 residues. V dropped 4 bases and J dropped 7; count of bases not matched to a gene: 10. The data were produced by immunoSEQ multiplex PCR, yet TCRdb's version contains in-frame clones alone and is incomplete. Seen here are roughly 300,000 clones, over 75% observed once, and the top ten hold about 5%. This clonotype originated in a woman in her twenties or thirties who had recovered from COVID-19. The V and J genes are TRBV7-2 and TRBJ2-7, with 10 bases lining up with TRBD1. The source material was PBMCs or T cells enriched from blood (not recorded which). The CDR3 protein is CASSSRDRGLHEQYF. DNA for the CDR3: TGTGCCAGCAGCTCCCGGGACAGGGGCCTCCATGAGCAGTACTTC.